Below are 18 T cell receptor beta chains sequenced from a single sample in a study of beta chain features in type 1 diabetes. The authors reverse transcribed all of the isolated RNA, so sequencing captured expressed TCRB transcripts. Libraries were prepared by immunoSEQ multiplex PCR; TCRdb keeps only in-frame clonotypes and omits some of them. The sample has 350,000 or so clones, roughly 21% seen once. The specimen was naive CD4+ T cells from blood. The receptors were sampled from a woman between 18 and 30 years old in good health.

The rearrangement links TRBV9 to TRBJ1-1; D is unclear. CDR1 and CDR2 (germline): SGDLS, YYNGEE. Trimming removed 1 base from V and 1 base from J, with 14 bases in between. This CDR3 contains 16 residues. As DNA, the CDR3 is TGTGCCAGCAGCGTAACCGGCAGGTACCCGAACACTGAAGCTTTCTTT. This sequence encodes CASSVTGRYPNTEAFF.

This clone was seen only a few times. This chain joins TRBV5-4 and TRBJ2-7, with D perhaps TRBD1 (6 bases). This CDR3 comprises 14 residues. V lost 3 bases, J lost 2 bases, and 12 bases lay in between. In germline, CDR1 is SGHNT, CDR2 YYREEE (reference sequence). The CDR3 DNA reads TGTGCCAGCAGCTCCTCCGGGACAACCTACGAGCAGTACTTC. It translates to CASSSSGTTYEQYF. The variable domain in full, with the rest retrieved from reference TRBV5-4 and TRBJ2-7, is ETGVTQSPTHLIKTRGQQVTLRCSSQSGHNTVSWYQQALGQGPQFIFQYYREEENGRGNFPPRFSGLQFPNYSSELNVNALELDDSALYLCASSSSGTTYEQYFGPGTRLTVT.

This clone was counted between two and nine times. The V gene is TRBV18, the J gene TRBJ2-2; D remains ambiguous. The CDR3 contains 14 residues. The V end was cut by 3 bases, the J end by 5 bases, with 10 bases between. Germline V gene lookup returns CDR1 KGHSH and CDR2 LQKENI. The CDR3 nucleotides read TGTGCCAGCTCACCTTCCGCAGATACCGGGGAGCTGTTTTTT. Its protein is CASSPSADTGELFF.

The V and J genes are TRBV4-3 and TRBJ2-3; a possible D gene is TRBD2 (5 bases). From germline, CDR1 is LGHNA and CDR2 YSLEER. CDR3 size: 15 residues. V lost 3 bases, J lost 0 bases, and 10 bases lay in between. In DNA form, the CDR3 reads TGCGCCAGCAGCCAGTCGGGATCCAGCACAGATACGCAGTATTTT. It encodes CASSQSGSSTDTQYF.

This clone was seen a handful of times. The genes are TRBV14 and TRBJ2-1; D remains unclear. Trimming removed 3 bases from V and 8 bases from J, with 14 bases in between. The CDR3 extends over 14 amino acids. Per the germline V gene, CDR1 is SGHDN and CDR2 is FVKESK. CDR3 protein: CASSHVTVYDEQFF. Written as DNA, the CDR3 is TGTGCCAGCAGCCATGTTACGGTTTACGATGAGCAGTTCTTC.

In this sample, this clone turned up a few times. V usage is TRBV29-1 and J usage is TRBJ2-1; a possible D gene is TRBD2 (6 bases). Deletions cut 7 bases from V and 10 bases from J, with 14 bases between. The CDR3 runs to 11 residues. Per the germline V gene, CDR1 is SQVTM and CDR2 is ANQGSEA. The CDR3 is CSGRKRAEQFF. CDR3 coding DNA: TGCAGCGGACGCAAGCGGGCGGAGCAGTTCTTC.

The V and J genes are TRBV2 and TRBJ2-7; D gene unclear. This CDR3 region has 13 residues. V gave up 4 bases and J gave up 3 bases, with 10 bases separating them. Per the germline V gene, CDR1 is SNHLY and CDR2 is FYNNEI. The CDR3, as DNA: TGTGCCAGCAGTGTATCAGATAACTACGAGCAGTACTTC. Protein sequence: CASSVSDNYEQYF.

This clone appeared a few times. This CDR3 is CASIFSGEETQYF. Here the CDR3 DNA reads TGTGCCAGCATTTTTTCGGGGGAAGAGACCCAGTACTTC. The gene calls are TRBV6-6 and TRBJ2-5, with TRBD2 as a possible D gene (6 bases). The CDR3 runs 13 residues. The V end was cut by 7 bases, the J end by 3 bases, with 12 bases between. CDR1 and CDR2 from the germline V gene are MNHNY and SVGAGI (reference sequence).

This clone was detected only a few times. The J gene is TRBJ1-5, the V gene TRBV28, with 7 bases that match TRBD1. The CDR3 loop spans 14 amino acids. Germline CDR1 and CDR2: MDHEN and SYDVKM. V dropped 6 bases and J dropped 4; count of bases not matched to a gene: 6. CDR3 coding DNA: TGTGCCAGCAGCCCGGGGACAGATAATCAGCCCCAGCATTTT. It specifies CASSPGTDNQPQHF.

This chain links TRBV9 with TRBJ2-7, with D unresolved. This CDR3 contains 14 residues. Trimming removed 0 bases from V and 2 bases from J, with 9 bases in between. Germline V gene lookup returns CDR1 SGDLS and CDR2 YYNGEE. CDR3 in DNA: TGTGCCAGCAGCGTAGGGCAGGCCGCCTACGAGCAGTACTTC. Protein: CASSVGQAAYEQYF.

This clone came up a few times. This chain links TRBV5-1 with TRBJ2-1, with a weak D call TRBD2 (7 bases). CDR3 length: 15 amino acids. Germline loops: CDR1 SGHRS, CDR2 YFSETQ. Trimming stripped 5 bases from V and 15 bases from J, with 27 bases between. DNA for the CDR3: TGCGCCAGCAGTCCACAGGGTTCTGGGGGAGGGCATCGGTTCTTC. Protein: CASSPQGSGGGHRFF.

J is TRBJ2-5 and V is TRBV18; TRBD2 is a possible D gene (5 bases). V lost 7 bases, J lost 3 bases, and 9 bases lay in between. CDR3 length: 12 amino acids. CDR1 and CDR2 (germline): KGHSH, LQKENI. The CDR3 DNA reads as TGTGCCAGCTGGAGGACCAAAGAGACCCAGTACTTC. Residues: CASWRTKETQYF.

The chain links TRBV7-2 to TRBJ1-2, with a weak D call TRBD1 (5 bases). The CDR3 is 13 residues long. CDR1 and CDR2 from the germline V gene are SGHTA and FQGNSA. With 5 bases removed from V and 6 bases from J, the gap between germline ends came to 13 bases. The CDR3: CASSPGGANGYTF. The CDR3 DNA is TGTGCCAGCAGCCCCGGCGGGGCAAATGGCTACACCTTC.

The chain links TRBV5-1 to TRBJ2-1, with D unclear. In germline, CDR1 is SGHRS, CDR2 YFSETQ. V lost 1 base, J lost 4 bases, and 6 bases lay in between. This CDR3 has 13 amino acids. CDR3 sequence: CASSLTAYNEQFF. The CDR3 DNA is TGCGCCAGCAGCTTGACAGCTTACAATGAGCAGTTCTTC.

The chain joins TRBV9 to TRBJ2-1; 10 positions agree with TRBD2. The CDR3 is 16 residues long. V gave up 0 bases and J gave up 9 bases; unmatched junction bases: 9. The germline V gene has CDR1 SGDLS and CDR2 YYNGEE. CDR3 amino acids: CASSVAPSGGDGEQFF. CDR3 nucleotide sequence: TGTGCCAGCAGCGTAGCTCCCAGCGGGGGGGATGGTGAGCAGTTCTTC.

This clone was picked up a small number of times. V is TRBV15 and J is TRBJ1-2; the D gene is possibly TRBD1 (6 bases). V was shortened by 1 base and J by 7 bases, with 16 bases between the two germline ends. The CDR3 is 15 residues long. Germline lookup yields CDR1 LNHNV and CDR2 YYDKDF (reference sequence). CDR3: CATSRGSGVGGGYTF. CDR3 DNA: TGTGCCACCAGCAGAGGCTCAGGGGTTGGGGGTGGCTACACCTTC.

The table lists this clone with a few counts. The chain uses TRBV2 and TRBJ2-2; 9 nucleotides agree with TRBD1. The CDR3 sequence is 15 residues long. Germline values: CDR1 SNHLY, CDR2 FYNNEI. V gave up 6 bases and J gave up 5 bases; unmatched junction bases: 7. The chain's CDR3 is CASSRDRAWTGELFF. In DNA form, the CDR3 reads TGTGCCAGCAGCCGGGACAGGGCGTGGACCGGGGAGCTGTTTTTT.

The CDR3 DNA follows: TGCAGTGCCAAATTTCAAGAGACCCAGTACTTC. It codes for CSAKFQETQYF. The chain combines TRBV20-1 with TRBJ2-5; D is undetermined. The CDR3 is 11 residues long. Germline-derived CDR1 and CDR2 are DFQATT and SNEGSKA (reference sequence). Between the trimmed V and J ends, which lost 6 bases and 2 bases, there was a span of 7 bases.